These T cell receptor beta chains were read from a single sample in a study of cytomegalovirus exposure and HLA in healthy donors. Profiled with immunoSEQ multiplex PCR; TCRdb holds only in-frame clones, not every one. The sample records approximately 130,000 clones, around 77% being singletons. The specimen was PBMCs. Source of these receptors: a woman aged 45 to 65 in good health and CMV-seronegative. Each CDR3 is given with its conserved first and last residue. D genes are given only for firm matches. Size tells how often a clone was seen (once, few, many) or the class of an expanded clone, and some rows leave it out.

j_call d_call clone_size v_call cdr3_aa cdr3_nt
TRBJ2-7 TRBD1 - TRBV10-3 CAINRDRVGEQYF TGTGCCATTAACCGGGACAGGGTAGGAGAGCAGTACTTC
TRBJ2-1 - once TRBV2 CASSFDRSSYNEQFF TGTGCCAGCAGTTTTGACAGGTCTTCCTACAATGAGCAGTTCTTC
TRBJ2-1 TRBD2 few TRBV11-2 CASGLAGPQFF TGTGCCAGTGGACTAGCGGGCCCTCAGTTCTTC
TRBJ1-3 - once TRBV10-3 CAISALQGEGNTIYF TGTGCCATCTCGGCCCTTCAGGGCGAAGGAAACACCATATATTTT
TRBJ2-3 TRBD2 - TRBV5-1 CASSSGLAGPDTQYF TGCGCCAGCAGCTCGGGACTAGCGGGACCAGATACGCAGTATTTT
TRBJ2-3 - - TRBV7-3 CASSPTGTNGDTQYF TGTGCCAGCAGCCCGACCGGGACAAATGGGGATACGCAGTATTTT
TRBJ1-6 - - TRBV5-1 CASSPDTSLNSPLHF TGCGCCAGCAGCCCGGACACCTCACTCAATTCACCCCTCCACTTT
TRBJ1-1 - once TRBV5-4 CASSLGENTEAFF TGTGCCAGCAGCTTGGGAGAGAACACTGAAGCTTTCTTT
TRBJ1-3 TRBD1 few TRBV29-1 CSAGQGSGNTIYF TGCAGCGCTGGACAGGGCTCTGGAAACACCATATATTTT
TRBJ2-5 - - TRBV4-2 CASSGGDGFSQETQYF TGTGCCAGCAGCGGAGGTGACGGCTTCTCCCAAGAGACCCAGTACTTC
TRBJ1-4 TRBD1 - TRBV10-3 CAISETGQGGEKLFF TGTGCCATCAGTGAGACGGGACAGGGTGGTGAAAAACTGTTTTTT
TRBJ2-1 - once TRBV6-1 CASTQSRNEQFF TGTGCCAGCACCCAGAGCAGGAATGAGCAGTTCTTC
TRBJ2-4 - - TRBV7-2 CASSSPGAKNIQYF TGTGCCAGCAGCTCGCCGGGGGCCAAAAACATTCAGTACTTC
TRBJ2-3 TRBD2 - TRBV7-8 CASGQHSGWADTQYF TGTGCCAGCGGGCAACATAGCGGGTGGGCAGATACGCAGTATTTT
TRBJ2-3 - - TRBV29-1 CSVSAGSGDTQYF TGCAGCGTTTCAGCGGGCTCCGGGGATACGCAGTATTTT
TRBJ1-1 - once TRBV4-3 CASSQVGPGAEAFF TGCGCCAGCAGCCAAGTTGGCCCCGGGGCTGAAGCTTTCTTT
TRBJ2-5 - - TRBV19 CASSMGSMIREAQYF TGTGCCAGTAGTATGGGGTCGATGATAAGGGAGGCCCAGTACTTC
TRBJ2-1 - - TRBV29-1 CSVDKGSYNEQFF TGCAGCGTTGATAAGGGGTCCTACAATGAGCAGTTCTTC
TRBJ2-1 TRBD2 - TRBV7-2 CASSLGLAGDEQFF TGTGCCAGCAGCTTAGGACTAGCGGGAGATGAGCAGTTCTTC
TRBJ2-1 TRBD2 - TRBV28 CASRAPSGRYNEQFF TGTGCCAGCAGAGCTCCTAGCGGACGCTACAATGAGCAGTTCTTC
TRBJ2-7 TRBD2 once TRBV19 CASSTGTSGRKYTYEQYF TGTGCCAGTAGTACCGGGACTAGCGGGAGAAAGTATACCTACGAGCAGTACTTC
TRBJ2-7 TRBD2 once TRBV30 CAWSPTPGLAGEQYF TGTGCCTGGAGTCCGACCCCCGGACTAGCGGGCGAGCAGTACTTC
TRBJ2-1 - - TRBV11-3 CASSLGMTYNEQFF TGTGCCAGCAGCTTAGGGATGACATACAATGAGCAGTTCTTC
TRBJ2-1 - once TRBV7-7 CASSLGGTRYPQFF TGTGCTAGCAGCTTAGGGGGTACTAGGTACCCGCAGTTCTTC
TRBJ1-2 - - TRBV7-9 CASSMQVVTNYGYTF TGTGCCAGCAGCATGCAGGTGGTCACTAACTATGGCTACACCTTC
TRBJ1-1 TRBD1 few TRBV19 CASSPRQGFPEAFF TGTGCCAGTAGTCCCCGACAGGGGTTCCCCGAAGCTTTCTTT
TRBJ1-3 TRBD1 - TRBV5-6 CASSVGQGAGNTIYF TGTGCCAGCAGCGTTGGACAGGGGGCTGGAAACACCATATATTTT
TRBJ2-7 - - TRBV6-1 CASSESGYEQYF TGTGCCAGCAGTGAATCGGGCTACGAGCAGTACTTC
TRBJ2-2 - - TRBV10-3 CAIRGPPDTGELFF TGTGCCATCAGGGGGCCTCCCGACACCGGGGAGCTGTTTTTT
TRBJ2-1 - - TRBV4-1 CATAMGLAAYYNEQFF TGCGCCACCGCAATGGGGTTAGCGGCCTACTACAATGAGCAGTTCTTC
TRBJ1-5 - - TRBV6-5 CASSRGEGQPQHF TGTGCCAGCAGCCGAGGGGAGGGTCAGCCCCAGCATTTT
TRBJ2-7 TRBD2 once TRBV7-6 CASSLGRPGLAGYEQYF TGTGCCAGCAGCTTAGGCCGTCCGGGACTAGCGGGCTACGAGCAGTACTTC
TRBJ2-2 TRBD2 - TRBV19 CASRLRGVGAGTGELFF TGTGCCAGTAGACTTCGGGGGGTTGGGGCGGGAACCGGGGAGCTGTTTTTT
TRBJ2-7 - - TRBV27 CASKTTGGGYEQYF TGTGCCAGCAAAACAACAGGGGGGGGATACGAGCAGTACTTC
TRBJ2-2 TRBD1 - TRBV5-5 CASRDRTGSTGELFF TGTGCCAGCAGGGATAGGACAGGATCCACCGGGGAGCTGTTTTTT
TRBJ1-5 - - TRBV6-5 CASSRGRSNQPQNF TGTGCCAGCAGCAGGGGACGGAGCAATCAGCCCCAGAATTTT
TRBJ1-1 - - TRBV7-2 CASRVGGGSTEAFF TGTGCCAGCAGGGTAGGGGGGGGAAGCACTGAAGCTTTCTTT
TRBJ2-5 TRBD2 - TRBV4-2 CASSQAAAGGLQETQYF TGTGCCAGCAGCCAAGCGGCAGCGGGAGGTCTCCAAGAGACCCAGTACTTC
TRBJ2-3 TRBD2 few TRBV5-4 CASSLERLAGDRGDTQYF TGTGCCAGCAGCTTGGAACGGCTAGCGGGAGATAGGGGAGATACGCAGTATTTT
TRBJ1-1 TRBD1 - TRBV5-8 CASSTFRGQSSAGSAEAFF TGTGCCAGCAGCACCTTTAGGGGACAGTCTTCGGCGGGTAGCGCTGAAGCTTTCTTT
TRBJ1-2 - - TRBV28 CASSLSVYGYTF TGTGCCAGCAGTTTATCTGTCTATGGCTACACCTTC
TRBJ1-2 TRBD1 - TRBV13 CASSLADRVSSPYGYTF TGTGCCAGCAGCTTAGCGGACAGGGTCTCTTCGCCCTATGGCTACACCTTC
TRBJ2-1 TRBD2 - TRBV27 CASSFRLAGVNEQFF TGTGCCAGCAGTTTCCGACTAGCGGGAGTCAATGAGCAGTTCTTC
TRBJ1-4 - - TRBV30 CAWSMMRYNEKLFF TGTGCCTGGAGTATGATGCGGTACAATGAAAAACTGTTTTTT
TRBJ2-1 TRBD2 - TRBV9 CASSPRLAGEQFF TGTGCCAGCAGCCCTCGACTAGCTGGTGAGCAGTTCTTC